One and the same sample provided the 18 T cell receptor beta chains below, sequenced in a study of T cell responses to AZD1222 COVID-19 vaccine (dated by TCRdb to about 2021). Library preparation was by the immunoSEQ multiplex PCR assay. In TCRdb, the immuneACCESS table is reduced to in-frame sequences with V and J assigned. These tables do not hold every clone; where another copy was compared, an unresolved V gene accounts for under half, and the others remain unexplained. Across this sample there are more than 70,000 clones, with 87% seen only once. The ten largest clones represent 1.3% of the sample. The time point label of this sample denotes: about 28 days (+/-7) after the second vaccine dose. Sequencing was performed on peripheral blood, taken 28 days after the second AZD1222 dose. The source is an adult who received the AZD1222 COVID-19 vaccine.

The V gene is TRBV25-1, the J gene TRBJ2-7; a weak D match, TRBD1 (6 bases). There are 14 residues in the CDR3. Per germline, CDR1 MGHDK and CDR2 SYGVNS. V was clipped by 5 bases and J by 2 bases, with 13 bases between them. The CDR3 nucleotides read TGTGCCAGCAGTCCTCCGTGGGGGCCCTACGAGCAGTACTTC. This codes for CASSPPWGPYEQYF.

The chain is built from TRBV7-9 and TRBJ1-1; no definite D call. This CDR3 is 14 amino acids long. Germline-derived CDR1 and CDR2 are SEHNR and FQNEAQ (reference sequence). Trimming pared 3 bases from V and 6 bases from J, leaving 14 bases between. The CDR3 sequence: CASSFNQPWAEAFF. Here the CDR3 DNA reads TGTGCCAGCAGCTTCAACCAGCCGTGGGCTGAAGCTTTCTTT.

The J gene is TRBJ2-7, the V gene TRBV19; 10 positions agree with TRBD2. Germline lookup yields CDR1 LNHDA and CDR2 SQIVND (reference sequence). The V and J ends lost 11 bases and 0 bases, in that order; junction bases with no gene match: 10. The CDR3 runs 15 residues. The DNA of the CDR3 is TGTGCCTCACGTGAAGCGGGAGGGAGCTCCTACGAGCAGTACTTC. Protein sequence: CASREAGGSSYEQYF. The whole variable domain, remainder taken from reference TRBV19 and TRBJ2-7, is DGGITQSPKYLFRKEGQNVTLSCEQNLNHDAMYWYRQDPGQGLRLIYYSQIVNDFQKGDIAEGYSVSREKKESFPLTVTSAQKNPTAFYLCASREAGGSSYEQYFGPGTRLTVT.

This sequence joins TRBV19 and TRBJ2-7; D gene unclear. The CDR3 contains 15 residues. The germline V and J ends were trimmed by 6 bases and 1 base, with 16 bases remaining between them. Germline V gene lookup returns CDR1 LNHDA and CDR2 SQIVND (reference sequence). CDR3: CASRVHRDISYEQYF. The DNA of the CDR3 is TGTGCCAGTAGGGTACACAGAGATATATCCTACGAGCAGTACTTC.

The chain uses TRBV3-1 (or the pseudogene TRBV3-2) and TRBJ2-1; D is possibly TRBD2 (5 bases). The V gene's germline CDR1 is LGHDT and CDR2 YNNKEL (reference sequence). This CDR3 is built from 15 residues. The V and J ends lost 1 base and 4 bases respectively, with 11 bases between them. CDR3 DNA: TGTGCCAGCAGCCAAGTAGGACTGACATACAATGAGCAGTTCTTC. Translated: CASSQVGLTYNEQFF.

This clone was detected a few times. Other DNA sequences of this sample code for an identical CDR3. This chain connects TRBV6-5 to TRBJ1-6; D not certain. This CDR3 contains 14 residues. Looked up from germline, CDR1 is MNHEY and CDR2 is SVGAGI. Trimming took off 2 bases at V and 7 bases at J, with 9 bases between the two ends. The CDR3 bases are TGTGCCAGCAGTTACGGAGGGAGCAATTCACCCCTCCACTTT. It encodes CASSYGGSNSPLHF.

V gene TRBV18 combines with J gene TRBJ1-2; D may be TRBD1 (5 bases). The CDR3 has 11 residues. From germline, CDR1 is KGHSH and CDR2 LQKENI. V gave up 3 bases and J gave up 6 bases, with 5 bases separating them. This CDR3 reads CASSPRDGYTF. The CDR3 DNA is TGTGCCAGCTCACCCAGGGATGGCTACACCTTC.

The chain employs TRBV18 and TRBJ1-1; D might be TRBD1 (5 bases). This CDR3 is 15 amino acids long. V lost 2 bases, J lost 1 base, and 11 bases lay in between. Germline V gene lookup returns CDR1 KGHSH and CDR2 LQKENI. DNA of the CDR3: TGTGCCAGCTCACCAATGGGGACTGAGAACACTGAAGCTTTCTTT. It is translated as CASSPMGTENTEAFF.

CDR3 sequence reads: CASSELGDTIYF. CDR3 DNA sequence: TGTGCCAGCAGTGAACTAGGGGACACCATATATTTT. The V call is TRBV6-1, the J call TRBJ1-3; weak D call: TRBD1 (5 bases). This CDR3 has 12 residues. Trimming shortened V by 2 bases and J by 8 bases, and 7 bases separated the two germline ends. Germline CDR1 reads MNHNS; CDR2 reads SASEGT.

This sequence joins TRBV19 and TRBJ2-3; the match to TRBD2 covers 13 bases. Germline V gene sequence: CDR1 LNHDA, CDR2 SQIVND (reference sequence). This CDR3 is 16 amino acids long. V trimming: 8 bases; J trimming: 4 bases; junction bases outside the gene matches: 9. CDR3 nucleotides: TGTGCCAGTGGGACTAGCGGGACCCCCATCCCAGATACGCAGTATTTT. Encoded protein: CASGTSGTPIPDTQYF.

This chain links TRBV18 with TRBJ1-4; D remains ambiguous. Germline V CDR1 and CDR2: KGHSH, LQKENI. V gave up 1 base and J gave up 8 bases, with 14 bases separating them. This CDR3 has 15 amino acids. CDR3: CASSPLRDPPEKLFF. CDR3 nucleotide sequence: TGTGCCAGCTCACCACTAAGGGATCCACCCGAAAAACTGTTTTTT. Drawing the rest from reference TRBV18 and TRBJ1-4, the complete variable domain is NAGVMQNPRHLVRRRGQEARLRCSPMKGHSHVYWYRQLPEEGLKFMVYLQKENIIDESGMPKERFSAEFPKEGPSILRIQQVVRGDSAAYFCASSPLRDPPEKLFFGSGTQLSVL.

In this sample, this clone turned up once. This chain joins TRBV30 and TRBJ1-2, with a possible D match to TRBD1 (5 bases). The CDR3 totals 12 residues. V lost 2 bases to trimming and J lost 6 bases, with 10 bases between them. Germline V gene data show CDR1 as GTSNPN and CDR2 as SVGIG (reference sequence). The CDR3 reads CAWSSRVNGYTF. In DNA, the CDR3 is TGTGCCTGGAGTTCCAGGGTTAATGGCTACACCTTC. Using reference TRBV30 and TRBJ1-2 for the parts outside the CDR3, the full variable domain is SQTIHQWPATLVQPVGSPLSLECTVEGTSNPNLYWYRQAAGRGLQLLFYSVGIGQISSEVPQNLSASRPQDRQFILSSKKLLLSDSGFYLCAWSSRVNGYTFGSGTRLTVV.

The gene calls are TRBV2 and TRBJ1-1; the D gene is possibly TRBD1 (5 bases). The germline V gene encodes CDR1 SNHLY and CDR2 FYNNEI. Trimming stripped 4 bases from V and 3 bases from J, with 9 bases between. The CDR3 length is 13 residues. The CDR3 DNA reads TGTGCCAGCAGTGGGTGGGGGGACACTGAAGCTTTCTTT. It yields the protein CASSGWGDTEAFF.

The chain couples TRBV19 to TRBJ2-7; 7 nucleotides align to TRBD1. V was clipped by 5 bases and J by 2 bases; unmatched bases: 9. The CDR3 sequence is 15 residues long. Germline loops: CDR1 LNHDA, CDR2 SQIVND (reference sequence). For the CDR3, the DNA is TGTGCCAGTAGTCTCCAGGGGACAGACACCTACGAGCAGTACTTC. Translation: CASSLQGTDTYEQYF.

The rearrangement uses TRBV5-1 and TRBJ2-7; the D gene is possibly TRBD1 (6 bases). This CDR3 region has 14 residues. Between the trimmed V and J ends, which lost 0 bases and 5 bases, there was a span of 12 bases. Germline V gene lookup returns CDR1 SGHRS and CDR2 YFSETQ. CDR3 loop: CASSLGQVFNEQYF. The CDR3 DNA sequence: TGCGCCAGCAGCTTGGGACAGGTCTTCAACGAGCAGTACTTC.

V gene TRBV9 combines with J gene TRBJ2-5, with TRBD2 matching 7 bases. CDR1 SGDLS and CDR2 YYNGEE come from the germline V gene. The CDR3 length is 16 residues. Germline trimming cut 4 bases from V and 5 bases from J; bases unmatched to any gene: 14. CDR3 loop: CASSPRGGEGWETQYF. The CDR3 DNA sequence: TGTGCCAGCAGCCCTCGGGGAGGGGAGGGTTGGGAGACCCAGTACTTC.

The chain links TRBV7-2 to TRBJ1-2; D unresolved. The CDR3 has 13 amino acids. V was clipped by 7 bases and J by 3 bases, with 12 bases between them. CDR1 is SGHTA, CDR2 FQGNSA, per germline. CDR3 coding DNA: TGTGCCAGCACCCGATCCGGGGACTATGGCTACACCTTC. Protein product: CASTRSGDYGYTF.

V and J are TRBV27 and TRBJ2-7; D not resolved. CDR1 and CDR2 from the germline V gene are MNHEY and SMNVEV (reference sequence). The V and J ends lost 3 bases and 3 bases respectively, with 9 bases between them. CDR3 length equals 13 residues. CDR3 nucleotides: TGTGCCAGCAGTTTTGCGGTAAGCTACGAGCAGTACTTC. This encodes CASSFAVSYEQYF.